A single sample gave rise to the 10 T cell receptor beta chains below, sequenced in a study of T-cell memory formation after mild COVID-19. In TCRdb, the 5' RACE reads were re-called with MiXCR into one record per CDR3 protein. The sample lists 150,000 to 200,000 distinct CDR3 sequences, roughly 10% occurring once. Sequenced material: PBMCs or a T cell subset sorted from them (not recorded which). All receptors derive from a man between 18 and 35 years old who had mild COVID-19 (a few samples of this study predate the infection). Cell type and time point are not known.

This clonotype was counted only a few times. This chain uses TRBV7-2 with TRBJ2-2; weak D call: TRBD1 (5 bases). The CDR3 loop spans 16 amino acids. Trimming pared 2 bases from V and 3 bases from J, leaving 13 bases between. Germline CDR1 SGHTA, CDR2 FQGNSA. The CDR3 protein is CASSLRGTTYTGELFF. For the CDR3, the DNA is TGTGCCAGCAGCTTAAGGGGTACTACCTACACCGGGGAGCTGTTTTTT.

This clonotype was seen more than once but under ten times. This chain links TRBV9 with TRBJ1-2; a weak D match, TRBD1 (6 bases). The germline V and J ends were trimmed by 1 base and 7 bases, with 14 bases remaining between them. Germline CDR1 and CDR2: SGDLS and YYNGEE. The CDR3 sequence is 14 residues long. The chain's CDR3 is CASSVSNREGGYTF. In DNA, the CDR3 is TGTGCCAGCAGCGTAAGCAACAGGGAAGGTGGCTACACCTTC.

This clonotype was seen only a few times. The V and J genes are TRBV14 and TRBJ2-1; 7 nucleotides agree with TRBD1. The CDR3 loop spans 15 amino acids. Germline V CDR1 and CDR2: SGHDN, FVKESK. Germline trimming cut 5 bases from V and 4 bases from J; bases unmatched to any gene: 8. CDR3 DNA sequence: TGTGCCAGCAGCTCAAGACAGGGCAGATACAATGAGCAGTTCTTC. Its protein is CASSSRQGRYNEQFF.

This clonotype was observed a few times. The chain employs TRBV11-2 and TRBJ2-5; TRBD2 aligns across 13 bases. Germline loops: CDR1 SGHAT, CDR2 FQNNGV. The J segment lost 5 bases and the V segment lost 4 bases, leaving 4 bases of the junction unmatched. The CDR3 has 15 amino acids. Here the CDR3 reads CASSWTSGGGETQYF. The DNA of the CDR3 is TGTGCCAGCAGCTGGACTAGCGGGGGAGGGGAGACCCAGTACTTC.

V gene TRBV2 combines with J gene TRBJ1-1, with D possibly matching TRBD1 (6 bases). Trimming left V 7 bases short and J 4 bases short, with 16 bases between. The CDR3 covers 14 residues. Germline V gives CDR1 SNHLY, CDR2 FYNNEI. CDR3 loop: CASTGVGARTEAFF. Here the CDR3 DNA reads TGTGCCAGCACTGGGGTGGGGGCGCGCACTGAAGCTTTCTTT.

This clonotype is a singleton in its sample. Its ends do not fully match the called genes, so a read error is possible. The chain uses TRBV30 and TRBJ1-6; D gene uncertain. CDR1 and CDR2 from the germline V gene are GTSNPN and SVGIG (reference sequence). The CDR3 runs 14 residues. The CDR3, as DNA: TGTGCCTGGATCGAGACATCGTCAAATTCACCCATCCACTTT. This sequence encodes CAWIETSSNSPIHF. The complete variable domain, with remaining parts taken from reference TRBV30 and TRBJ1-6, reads SQTIHQWPATLVQPVGSPLSLECTVEGTSNPNLYWYRQAAGRGLQLLFYSVGIGQISSEVPQNLSASRPQDRQFILSSKKLLLSDSGFYLCAWIETSSNSPIHFGNGTRLTVT.

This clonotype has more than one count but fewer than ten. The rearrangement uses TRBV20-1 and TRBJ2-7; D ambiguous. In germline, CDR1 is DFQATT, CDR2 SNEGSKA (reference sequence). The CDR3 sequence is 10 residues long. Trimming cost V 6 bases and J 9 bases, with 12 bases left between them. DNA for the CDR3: TGCAGTGCGGAGAAGGCAGGGCAGTACGTC. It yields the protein CSAEKAGQYV.

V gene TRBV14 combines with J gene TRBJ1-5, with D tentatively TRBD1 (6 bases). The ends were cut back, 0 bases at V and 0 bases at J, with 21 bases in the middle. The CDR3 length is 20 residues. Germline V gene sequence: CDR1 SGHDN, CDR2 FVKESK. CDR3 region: CASSQDFPSGTTYSNQPQHF. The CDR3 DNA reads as TGTGCCAGCAGCCAAGATTTCCCCTCCGGGACAACCTATAGCAATCAGCCCCAGCATTTT.

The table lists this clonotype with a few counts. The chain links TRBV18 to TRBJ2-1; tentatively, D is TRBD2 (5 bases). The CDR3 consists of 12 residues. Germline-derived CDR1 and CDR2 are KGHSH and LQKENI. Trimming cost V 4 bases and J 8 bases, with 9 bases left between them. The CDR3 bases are TGTGCCAGCTCACAAGGGAGCGATGAGCAGTTCTTC. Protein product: CASSQGSDEQFF.

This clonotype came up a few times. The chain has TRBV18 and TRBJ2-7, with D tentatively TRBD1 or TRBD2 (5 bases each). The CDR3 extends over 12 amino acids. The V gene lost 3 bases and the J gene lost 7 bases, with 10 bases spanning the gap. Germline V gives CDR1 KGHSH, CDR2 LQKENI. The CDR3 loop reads CASSPTGQEQYF. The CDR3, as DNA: TGTGCCAGCTCACCGACGGGGCAAGAGCAGTACTTC.